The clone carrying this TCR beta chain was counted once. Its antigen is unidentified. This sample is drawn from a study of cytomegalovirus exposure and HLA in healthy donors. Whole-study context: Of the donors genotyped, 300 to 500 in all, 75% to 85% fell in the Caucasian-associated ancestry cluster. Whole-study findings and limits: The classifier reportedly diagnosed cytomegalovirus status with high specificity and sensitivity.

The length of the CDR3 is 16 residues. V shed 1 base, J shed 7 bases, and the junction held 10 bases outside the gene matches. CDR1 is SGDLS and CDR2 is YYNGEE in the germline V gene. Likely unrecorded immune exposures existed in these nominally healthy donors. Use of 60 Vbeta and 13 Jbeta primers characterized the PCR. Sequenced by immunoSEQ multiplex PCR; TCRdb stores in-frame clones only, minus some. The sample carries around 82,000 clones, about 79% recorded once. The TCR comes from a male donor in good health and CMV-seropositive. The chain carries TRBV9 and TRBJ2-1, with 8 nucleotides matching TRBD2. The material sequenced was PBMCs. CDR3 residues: CASSVPRLAGRNEQFF. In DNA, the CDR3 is TGTGCCAGCAGCGTACCTCGGCTAGCGGGCCGTAATGAGCAGTTCTTC.